This T cell receptor (beta chain) came from a study of PD-1 blockade in mismatch repair-deficient tumors. On the study more broadly: Enrolled about 2013-2016, patients had progressing, pretreated mismatch repair-deficient cancers of over nine types. Study-level findings and limits: Tumor-resident clones, often absent from pretreatment blood, expanded after pembrolizumab and then contracted.

The V and J ends lost 8 bases and 2 bases respectively, with 20 bases between them. This CDR3 region has 16 residues. Per the germline V gene, CDR1 is LNHDA and CDR2 is SQIVND (reference sequence). Using immunoSEQ multiplex PCR, the repertoire was profiled, and TCRdb retains in-frame clones only, with some absent. In the table there are 75,000 to 80,000 clones, 80% to 90% of which are singletons. Worth noting for this clone: Its target is unknown.

This material consisted of peripheral blood, taken 44 weeks after starting pembrolizumab. V gene TRBV19 combines with J gene TRBJ2-3; D gene ambiguous. This TCR was sampled from an adult with mismatch repair-deficient cancer. The CDR3 protein is CASYPQSGSPTDTQYF. CDR3 coding DNA: TGTGCCAGTTACCCCCAGAGTGGTTCCCCCACAGATACGCAGTATTTT.